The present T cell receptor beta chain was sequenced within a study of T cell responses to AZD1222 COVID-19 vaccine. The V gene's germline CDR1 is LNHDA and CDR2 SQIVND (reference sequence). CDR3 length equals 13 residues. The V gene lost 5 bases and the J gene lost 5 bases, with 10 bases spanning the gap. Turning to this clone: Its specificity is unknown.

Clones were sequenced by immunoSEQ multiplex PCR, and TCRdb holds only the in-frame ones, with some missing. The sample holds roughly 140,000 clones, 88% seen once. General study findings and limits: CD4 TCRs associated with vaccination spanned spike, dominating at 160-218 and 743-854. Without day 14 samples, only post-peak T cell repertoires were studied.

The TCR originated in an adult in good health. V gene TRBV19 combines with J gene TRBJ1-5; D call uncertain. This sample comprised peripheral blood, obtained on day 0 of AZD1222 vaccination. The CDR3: CASSVGRDQPQHF. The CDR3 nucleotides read TGTGCCAGTAGTGTCGGACGGGATCAGCCCCAGCATTTT.